This TCR beta chain was recorded in a study of T cell responses to AZD1222 COVID-19 vaccine. Findings and limits, study-wide: Dominant at 160-218 and 743-854, vaccine-associated CD4 TCRs also spanned spike. Without day 14 samples, only post-peak T cell repertoires were studied.

Generated by immunoSEQ multiplex PCR, the TCRdb table keeps only in-frame clones and is missing some. The sample yields 100,000 or so clones, 92% seen once. Concerning this clone itself: Its specificity is unknown.

The CDR3 consists of 13 residues. V lost 4 bases to trimming and J lost 3 bases, with 5 bases between them. The germline V gene has CDR1 KGHDR and CDR2 SFDVKD. The sample was peripheral blood, taken on day 0 of AZD1222 vaccination. This chain joins TRBV24-1 and TRBJ2-2; D ambiguous. The TCR was taken from an adult in good health. CDR3 DNA: TGTGCCACCAGTGAAGTTTACACCGGGGAGCTGTTTTTT. This codes for CATSEVYTGELFF.